What follows are 24 T cell receptor beta chains derived from one specimen sequenced in a study of breast tumors, draining lymph nodes, adjacent tissues. Via MiXCR, TCRdb re-called the multiplex PCR reads, giving one row per CDR3 protein. The table includes 200,000 or so distinct CDR3 sequences, roughly 31% detected once. Axillary draining lymph nodes of breast cancer patients supplied the node samples. The specimen was axillary lymph node tissue. The origin of the receptors is a female donor with breast cancer. Some clones in this sample may be carry-over from other donors' samples.

There are many counts of this clonotype. The rearrangement links TRBV20-1 to TRBJ2-6; D may be TRBD1 (6 bases). The germline gives CDR1 DFQATT, CDR2 SNEGSKA (reference sequence). V dropped 3 bases and J dropped 3 bases, with 21 bases sitting between them. The CDR3 covers 18 residues. The CDR3 loop reads CSARETGLKALGANVLTF. DNA of the CDR3: TGCAGTGCTAGGGAGACAGGCCTAAAGGCTCTTGGGGCCAACGTCCTGACTTTC.

This clonotype showed up many times. This sequence joins TRBV19 and TRBJ2-1; D gene ambiguous. Germline values: CDR1 LNHDA, CDR2 SQIVND (reference sequence). The CDR3 runs to 12 residues. V dropped 5 bases and J dropped 5 bases, with 7 bases sitting between them. The CDR3 DNA sequence: TGTGCCAGTAGTTGGGGAAACAATGAGCAGTTCTTC. It yields the protein CASSWGNNEQFF.

Of note for this clonotype: This may come from a read error, since a much larger clone is one base off. The V and J genes are TRBV5-4 and TRBJ2-5; 9 bases align to TRBD1. The CDR3 length is 14 residues. CDR1 and CDR2 (germline): SGHNT, YYREEE (reference sequence). CDR3 loop: CASGRQGEGETQSF. The CDR3 nucleotides are TGTGCCAGCGGGAGACAGGGGGAGGGAGAGACCCAGTCCTTC. The whole variable domain, remainder taken from reference TRBV5-4 and TRBJ2-5, is ETGVTQSPTHLIKTRGQQVTLRCSSQSGHNTVSWYQQALGQGPQFIFQYYREEENGRGNFPPRFSGLQFPNYSSELNVNALELDDSALYLCASGRQGEGETQSFGPGTRLLVL.

The J gene is TRBJ2-1, the V gene TRBV7-9, with D perhaps TRBD1 or TRBD2 (5 bases each). The CDR3 sequence is 14 residues long. Deletions cut 6 bases from V and 6 bases from J, with 15 bases between. Per the germline V gene, CDR1 is SEHNR and CDR2 is FQNEAQ (reference sequence). CDR3 sequence (DNA): TGTGCCAGCAGTTTGGGGGACCCCAGCAATGAGCAGTTCTTC. Protein sequence: CASSLGDPSNEQFF.

DNA of the CDR3: TGCAGTGCTAGAGACAGCGGGGAACGGACAGATACGCAGTATTTT. Protein sequence: CSARDSGERTDTQYF. The chain links TRBV20-1 to TRBJ2-3, with 7 bases fitting TRBD2. Trimming removed 0 bases from V and 3 bases from J; junction bases left unmatched: 6. CDR1 DFQATT and CDR2 SNEGSKA come from the germline V gene (reference sequence). The CDR3 is made up of 15 amino acids.

This clonotype was observed many times. The rearrangement joins TRBV11-3 to TRBJ2-1, with a weak D call TRBD2 (6 bases). This CDR3 has 16 residues. V was clipped by 4 bases and J by 7 bases, with 20 bases between them. The germline V gene encodes CDR1 SGHNT and CDR2 YENEEA. The CDR3 protein is CASSSSGWGVWNEQFF. The CDR3 region has the DNA TGTGCCAGCAGCTCGTCGGGTTGGGGGGTTTGGAATGAGCAGTTCTTC.

This clonotype was seen at least ten times. This chain connects TRBV9 to TRBJ1-6, with D perhaps TRBD1 (5 bases). The V and J ends lost 3 bases and 9 bases respectively, with 19 bases between them. Germline V gene data show CDR1 as SGDLS and CDR2 as YYNGEE. The CDR3 covers 16 residues. The CDR3: CASSDNPGPVSSPLHF. The CDR3 region has the DNA TGTGCCAGCAGCGACAACCCGGGACCTGTCAGTTCACCCCTCCACTTT.

This clonotype has ten or more counts. This chain joins TRBV12-3 or TRBV12-4 and TRBJ2-5, with 10 nucleotides matching TRBD1. The CDR3 totals 17 residues. V was pared by 3 bases and J by 4 bases, with 11 bases of the junction left unmatched. The CDR3: CASSFSGTDRGRETQYF. CDR3 nucleotide sequence: TGTGCCAGCAGTTTTTCCGGAACTGACAGGGGGCGAGAGACCCAGTACTTC.

This clonotype was counted at least ten times. The V gene is TRBV20-1, the J gene TRBJ1-2, with D tentatively TRBD1 (6 bases). The CDR3 has 16 amino acids. V shed 5 bases and J shed 2 bases, with 21 bases lying between them. The V gene's germline CDR1 is DFQATT and CDR2 SNEGSKA (reference sequence). CDR3 DNA: TGCAGTGCTTTAGGGGGGGGGGAATTCCAGAACTATGGCTACACCTTC. Amino acids: CSALGGGEFQNYGYTF.

This clonotype came up once. A much larger clone differs by one base, so this may be a read error. V gene TRBV6-5 combines with J gene TRBJ2-7; 9 bases map to TRBD2. CDR1 is MNHEY and CDR2 is SVGAGI in the germline V gene. This CDR3 has 16 residues. The CDR3, as DNA: TGTGCCAGCGGTTACTCCTGGACTAGCGCCACCTACGAGCAGTACTTC. It codes for CASGYSWTSATYEQYF.

This clonotype was picked up many times. The chain employs TRBV6-4 and TRBJ2-1; D ambiguous. CDR3 length equals 13 residues. Trimming shortened V by 0 bases and J by 10 bases, and 10 bases separated the two germline ends. Germline lookup yields CDR1 MRHNA and CDR2 SNTAGT. CDR3 nucleotide sequence: TGTGCCAGCAGTGACTCTGGGGTGGGGGAGCAGTTCTTC. Translated, it gives CASSDSGVGEQFF.

This clonotype was seen many times. The rearrangement joins TRBV6-6 to TRBJ1-4; 8 bases align to TRBD1. This CDR3 comprises 12 residues. CDR1 is MNHNY and CDR2 is SVGAGI in the germline V gene (reference sequence). Trimming removed 5 bases from V and 8 bases from J; junction bases left unmatched: 1. CDR3 region: CASSRDREKLFF. The CDR3 coding sequence is TGTGCCAGCAGTAGGGACAGGGAAAAACTGTTTTTT.

This clonotype came up many times. The gene calls are TRBV7-2 and TRBJ2-7, with D perhaps matching TRBD1 or TRBD2 (5 bases each). The ends were cut back, 5 bases at V and 2 bases at J, with 10 bases in the middle. The CDR3 runs to 13 residues. The germline V gene has CDR1 SGHTA and CDR2 FQGNSA. CDR3 coding DNA: TGTGCCAGCAGCCCTCCGGGGCCCTACGAGCAGTACTTC. Protein product: CASSPPGPYEQYF.

There are many counts of this clonotype. The chain is built from TRBV5-6 and TRBJ2-1, with 13 bases matching TRBD2. V shed 3 bases and J 8 bases; nucleotides not matched to a gene: 5. Germline-derived CDR1 and CDR2 are SGHDT and YYEEEE. The CDR3 spans 15 residues. CDR3 DNA sequence: TGTGCCAGCAGCTGGGGACTAGCGGGAAGGTATGAGCAGTTCTTC. It codes for CASSWGLAGRYEQFF.

This clonotype was recorded many times. The chain is built from TRBV7-6 and TRBJ1-4; TRBD1 might be the D (5 bases). The CDR3 sequence is 15 residues long. Trimming removed 4 bases at V and 5 bases at J, with 14 bases between. Germline lookup yields CDR1 SGHVS and CDR2 FNYEAQ. The CDR3 coding sequence is TGTGCCAGCAGCTCCCAGTCGGCAGGGAATGAAAAACTGTTTTTT. Its protein product is CASSSQSAGNEKLFF.

This clonotype came up many times. The chain recombines TRBV6-5 with TRBJ2-6; D gene uncertain. Deletions cut 8 bases from V and 0 bases from J, with 11 bases between. The length of the CDR3 is 15 residues. Germline loops: CDR1 MNHEY, CDR2 SVGAGI. CDR3 amino acids: CASPCCRSGANVLTF. The CDR3 DNA follows: TGTGCCAGCCCATGCTGTCGCTCTGGGGCCAACGTCCTGACTTTC.

The gene calls are TRBV5-4 and TRBJ1-6, with 9 bases aligning to TRBD1. V was clipped by 1 base and J by 3 bases; unmatched bases: 5. The CDR3 totals 17 residues. Per the germline V gene, CDR1 is SGHNT and CDR2 is YYREEE (reference sequence). This chain's CDR3 is CASSLLGQGNYNSPLHF. CDR3 DNA: TGTGCCAGCAGCTTGTTGGGACAGGGCAACTATAATTCACCCCTCCACTTT.

The count of this clonotype is one. The chain employs TRBV7-3 and TRBJ2-1; TRBD2 matches 13 bases. There are 15 residues in the CDR3. In germline, CDR1 is SGHTA, CDR2 FQGTGA. V lost 5 bases and J lost 9; bases outside the gene matches: 7. CDR3 sequence (DNA): TGTGCCAGCAGCCCCCGGACTAGCGGGAGTGGTGAGCAGTTCTTC. Its translation: CASSPRTSGSGEQFF.

The rearrangement joins TRBV5-8 to TRBJ2-5; 13 bases are a match to TRBD2. The CDR3 has 18 amino acids. Germline V gene sequence: CDR1 SGHTS, CDR2 YDEGEE. The J segment lost 4 bases and the V segment lost 5 bases, leaving 14 bases of the junction unmatched. The DNA of the CDR3 is TGTGCCAGCAGACCACTAGCGGGGGGGACAGGGGATGGAGAGACCCAGTACTTC. Residues: CASRPLAGGTGDGETQYF.

As to this clonotype: A much larger clone differs by one base, so this may be a read error. The chain joins TRBV12-3 or TRBV12-4 to TRBJ2-5; D may be TRBD1 (5 bases). The CDR3 sequence is 16 residues long. Trimming took off 5 bases at V and 2 bases at J, with 18 bases between the two ends. In nucleotides, the CDR3 is TGTGCCAGCAGTAACCAGGGAAGGGTTGATCAAGAGACCCAGTACTTC. Translated: CASSNQGRVDQETQYF.

This sequence joins TRBV7-8 and TRBJ1-6; the D gene is possibly TRBD1 (5 bases). The CDR3 is 15 amino acids. CDR1 and CDR2 (germline): SGHVS, FQNEAQ. Trimming took 5 bases from V and 10 from J, leaving 18 bases between them. CDR3 sequence (DNA): TGTGCCAGCAGCGCCGGGCACCAGGGAGGATCACCCCTCCACTTT. Translation gives CASSAGHQGGSPLHF.

As to this clonotype: This sequence may be a read error, since a much larger clone differs from it by one base. The gene calls are TRBV9 and TRBJ2-3; TRBD2 aligns across 11 bases. The CDR3 extends over 15 amino acids. Germline CDR1 and CDR2: SGDLS and YYNGEE. DNA for the CDR3: TGTGCCGGCAGCCGACTAGCGGGACAATCAGATACGCAGTATTTT. Protein sequence: CAGSRLAGQSDTQYF.

At least ten counts were recorded for this clonotype. CDR3 DNA: TGTGCCTCCGGGACAGCCACCAATCGGCAGTACTTC. Translated: CASGTATNRQYF. V is TRBV12-3 or TRBV12-4 and J is TRBJ2-7, with TRBD1 identical over 7 bases. CDR3 size: 12 residues. Trimming removed 11 bases from V and 9 bases from J; junction bases left unmatched: 13.

About this clonotype itself: A much larger clone lies one base from this, so it may be a read error. The chain recombines TRBV12-3 or TRBV12-4 with TRBJ2-3; no firm D call. The CDR3 sequence is 16 residues long. V was pared by 3 bases and J by 1 base, with 14 bases between. CDR3 loop: CASSFALDFRTDTQYF. The CDR3 nucleotides read TGTGCCAGCAGTTTCGCGCTTGACTTCCGCACAGATACGCAGTATTTT.